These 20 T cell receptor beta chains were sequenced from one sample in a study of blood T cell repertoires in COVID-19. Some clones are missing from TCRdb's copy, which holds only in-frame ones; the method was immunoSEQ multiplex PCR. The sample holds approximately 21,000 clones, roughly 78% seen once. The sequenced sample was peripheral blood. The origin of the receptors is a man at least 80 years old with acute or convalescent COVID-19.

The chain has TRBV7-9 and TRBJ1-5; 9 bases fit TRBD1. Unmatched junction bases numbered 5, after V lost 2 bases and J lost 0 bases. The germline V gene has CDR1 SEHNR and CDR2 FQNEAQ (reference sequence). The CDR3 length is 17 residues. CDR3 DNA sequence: TGTGCCAGCAGCTTAAGGGACAGGGATAATAGCAATCAGCCCCAGCATTTT. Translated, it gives CASSLRDRDNSNQPQHF.

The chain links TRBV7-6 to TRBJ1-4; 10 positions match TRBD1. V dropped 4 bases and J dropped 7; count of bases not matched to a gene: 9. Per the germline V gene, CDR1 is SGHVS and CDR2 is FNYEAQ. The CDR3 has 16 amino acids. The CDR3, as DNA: TGTGCCAGCAGCTCACAAGGGACAGGGGTGACTGAAAAACTGTTTTTT. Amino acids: CASSSQGTGVTEKLFF.

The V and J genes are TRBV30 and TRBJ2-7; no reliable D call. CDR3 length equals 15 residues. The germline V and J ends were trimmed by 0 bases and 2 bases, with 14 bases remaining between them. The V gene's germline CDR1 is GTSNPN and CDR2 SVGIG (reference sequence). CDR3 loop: CAWSVGASGTYEQYF. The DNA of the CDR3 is TGTGCCTGGAGTGTGGGCGCGTCCGGAACCTACGAGCAGTACTTC.

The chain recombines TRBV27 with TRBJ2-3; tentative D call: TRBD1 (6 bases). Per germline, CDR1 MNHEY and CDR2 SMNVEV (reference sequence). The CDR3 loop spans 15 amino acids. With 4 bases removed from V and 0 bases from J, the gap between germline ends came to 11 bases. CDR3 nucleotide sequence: TGTGCCAGCAGTTCCAGGACAGCAAGCACAGATACGCAGTATTTT. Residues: CASSSRTASTDTQYF.

Here the CDR3 DNA reads TGTGCCAGCAGCCCCCTCCGTAGCGGACAGGAGTCCGGGGAGCTGTTTTTT. It translates to CASSPLRSGQESGELFF. The V and J genes are TRBV3-1 (or the pseudogene TRBV3-2) and TRBJ2-2; possibly TRBD1 for D (7 bases). V lost 4 bases and J lost 6, with 21 bases in between. CDR1 LGHDT and CDR2 YNNKEL come from the germline V gene (reference sequence). CDR3 length: 17 residues.

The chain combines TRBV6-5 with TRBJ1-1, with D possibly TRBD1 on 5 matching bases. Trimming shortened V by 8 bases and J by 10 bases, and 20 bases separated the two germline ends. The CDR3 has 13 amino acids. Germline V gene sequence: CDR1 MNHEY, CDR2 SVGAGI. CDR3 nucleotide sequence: TGTGCCAGCTACCTAGGGGCAGGCGATAGAGCTTTCTTT. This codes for CASYLGAGDRAFF.

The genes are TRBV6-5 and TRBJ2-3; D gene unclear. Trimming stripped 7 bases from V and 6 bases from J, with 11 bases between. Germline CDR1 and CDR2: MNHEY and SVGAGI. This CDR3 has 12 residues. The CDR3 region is CASKEAGDTQYF. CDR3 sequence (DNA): TGTGCCAGCAAAGAGGCCGGGGATACGCAGTATTTT.

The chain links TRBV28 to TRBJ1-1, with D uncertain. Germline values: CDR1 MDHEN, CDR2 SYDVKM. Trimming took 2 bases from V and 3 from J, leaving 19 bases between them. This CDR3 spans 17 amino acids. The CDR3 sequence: CASSLVFRAGRDTEAFF. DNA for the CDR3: TGTGCCAGCAGTTTAGTCTTCCGCGCAGGCCGAGACACTGAAGCTTTCTTT.

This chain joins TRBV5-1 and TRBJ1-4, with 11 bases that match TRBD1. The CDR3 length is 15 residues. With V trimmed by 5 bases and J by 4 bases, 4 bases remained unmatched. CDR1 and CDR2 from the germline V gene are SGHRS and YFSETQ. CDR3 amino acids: CASRRTGGFNEKLFF. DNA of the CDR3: TGCGCCAGCAGACGGACAGGGGGCTTTAATGAAAAACTGTTTTTT.

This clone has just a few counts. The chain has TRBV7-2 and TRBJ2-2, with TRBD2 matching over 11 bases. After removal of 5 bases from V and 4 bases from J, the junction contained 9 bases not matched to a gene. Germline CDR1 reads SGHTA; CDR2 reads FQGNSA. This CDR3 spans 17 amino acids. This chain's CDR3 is CASSNGVLAGVTGELFF. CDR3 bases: TGTGCCAGCAGCAATGGCGTACTAGCGGGAGTCACCGGGGAGCTGTTTTTT.

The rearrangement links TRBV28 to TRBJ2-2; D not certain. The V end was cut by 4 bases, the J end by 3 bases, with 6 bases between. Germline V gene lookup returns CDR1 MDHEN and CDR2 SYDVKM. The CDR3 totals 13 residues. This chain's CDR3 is CASSSGYTGELFF. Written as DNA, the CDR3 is TGTGCCAGCAGTTCCGGTTACACCGGGGAGCTGTTTTTT.

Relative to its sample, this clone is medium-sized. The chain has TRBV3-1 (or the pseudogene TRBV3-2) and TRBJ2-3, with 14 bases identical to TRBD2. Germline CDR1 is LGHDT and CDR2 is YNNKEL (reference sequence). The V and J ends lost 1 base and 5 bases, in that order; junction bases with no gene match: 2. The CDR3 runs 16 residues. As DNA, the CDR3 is TGTGCCAGCAGCCAAGTAGGGACTAGCGGGAGAGATACGCAGTATTTT. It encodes CASSQVGTSGRDTQYF.

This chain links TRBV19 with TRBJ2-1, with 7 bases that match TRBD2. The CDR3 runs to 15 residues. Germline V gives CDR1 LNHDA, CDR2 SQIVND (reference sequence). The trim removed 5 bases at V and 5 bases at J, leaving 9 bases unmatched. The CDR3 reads CASSGGVTKNNEQFF. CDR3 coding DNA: TGTGCCAGTAGTGGGGGGGTAACGAAAAACAATGAGCAGTTCTTC.

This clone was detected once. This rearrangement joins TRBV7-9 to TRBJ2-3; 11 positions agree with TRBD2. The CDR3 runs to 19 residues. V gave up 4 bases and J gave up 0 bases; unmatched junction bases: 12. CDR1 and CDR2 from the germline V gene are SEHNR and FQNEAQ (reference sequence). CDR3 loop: CASSSTLLAGVLSTDTQYF. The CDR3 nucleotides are TGTGCCAGCAGCTCCACCCTACTAGCGGGAGTCTTGAGCACAGATACGCAGTATTTT.

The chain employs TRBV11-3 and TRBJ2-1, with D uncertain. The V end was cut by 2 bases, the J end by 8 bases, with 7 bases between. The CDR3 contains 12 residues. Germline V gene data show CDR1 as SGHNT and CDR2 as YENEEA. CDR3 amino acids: CASSLSGYEQFF. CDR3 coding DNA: TGTGCCAGCAGCTTATCCGGTTATGAGCAGTTCTTC.

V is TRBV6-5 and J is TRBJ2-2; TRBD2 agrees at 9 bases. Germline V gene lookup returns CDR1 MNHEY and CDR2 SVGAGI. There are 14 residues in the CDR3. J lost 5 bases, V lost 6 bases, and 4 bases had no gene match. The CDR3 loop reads CASRLAGETGELFF. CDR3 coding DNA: TGTGCCAGCAGATTAGCGGGAGAGACCGGGGAGCTGTTTTTT.

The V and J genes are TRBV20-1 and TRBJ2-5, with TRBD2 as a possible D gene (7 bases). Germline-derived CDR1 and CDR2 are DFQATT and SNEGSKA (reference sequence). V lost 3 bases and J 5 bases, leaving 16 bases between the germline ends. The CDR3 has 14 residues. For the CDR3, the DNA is TGCAGTGCTAGTGAGATTGGGAGGGGGGAGACCCAGTACTTC. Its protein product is CSASEIGRGETQYF.

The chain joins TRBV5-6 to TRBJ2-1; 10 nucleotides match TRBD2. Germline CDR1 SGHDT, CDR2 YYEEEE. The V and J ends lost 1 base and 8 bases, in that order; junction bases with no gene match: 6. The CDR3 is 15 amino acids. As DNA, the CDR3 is TGTGCCAGCAGCTTGACACTAGCGGGGAACTATGAGCAGTTCTTC. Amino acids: CASSLTLAGNYEQFF.

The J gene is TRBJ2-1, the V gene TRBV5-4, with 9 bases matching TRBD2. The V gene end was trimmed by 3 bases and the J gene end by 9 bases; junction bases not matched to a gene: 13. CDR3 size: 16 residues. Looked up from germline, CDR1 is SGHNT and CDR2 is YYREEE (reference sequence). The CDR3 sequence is CASSSSGTSLLGEQFF. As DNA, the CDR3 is TGTGCCAGCAGCTCCTCCGGGACTAGCCTGTTGGGTGAGCAGTTCTTC.

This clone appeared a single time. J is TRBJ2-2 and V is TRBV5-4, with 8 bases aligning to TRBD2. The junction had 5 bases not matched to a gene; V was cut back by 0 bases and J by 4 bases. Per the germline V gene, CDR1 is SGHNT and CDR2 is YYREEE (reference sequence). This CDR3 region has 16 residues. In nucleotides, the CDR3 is TGTGCCAGCAGCTTGGCCGTGGCGGGAGGCACCGGGGAGCTGTTTTTT. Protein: CASSLAVAGGTGELFF.